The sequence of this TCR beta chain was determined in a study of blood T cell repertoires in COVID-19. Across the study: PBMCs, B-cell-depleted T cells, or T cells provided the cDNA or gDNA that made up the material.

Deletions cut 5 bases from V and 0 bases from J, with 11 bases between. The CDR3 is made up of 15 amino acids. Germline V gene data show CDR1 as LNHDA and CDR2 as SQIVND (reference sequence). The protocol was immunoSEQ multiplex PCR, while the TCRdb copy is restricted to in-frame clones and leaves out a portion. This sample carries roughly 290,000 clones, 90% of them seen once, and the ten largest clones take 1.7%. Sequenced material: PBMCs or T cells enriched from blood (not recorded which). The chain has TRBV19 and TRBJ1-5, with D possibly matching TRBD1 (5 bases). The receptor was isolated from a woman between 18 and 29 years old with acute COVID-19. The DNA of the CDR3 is TGTGCCAGTAGTGAGACAGCCGATAGCAATCAGCCCCAGCATTTT. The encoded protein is CASSETADSNQPQHF.